The clone carrying this T cell receptor (beta chain) was seen many times. This sample is part of a study of T-cell reconstitution after alpha-beta-depleted transplantation in children. This sample's TCRbeta library carried unique molecular identifier barcodes. TCRdb ran MiXCR on the PCR reads and lists one entry per CDR3 protein. The sample lists about 400,000 distinct CDR3 sequences; over 20% were seen once. Germline V CDR1 and CDR2: DFQATT, SNEGSKA (reference sequence). The germline V and J ends were trimmed by 3 bases and 10 bases, with 7 bases remaining between them. This CDR3 region has 11 residues.

This chain links TRBV20-1 with TRBJ1-6, with D possibly being TRBD1 (5 bases). The sequence was collected from a human donor who donated a stem cell graft to a child with acute myeloid leukemia. The sequencing used PBMCs from the stem cell graft donor, collected from the stem cell graft. CDR3 residues: CSASGGSPLHF. DNA for the CDR3: TGCAGTGCTAGTGGGGGATCACCCCTCCACTTT.